A single sample gave rise to the 2 T cell receptor beta chains below, sequenced in a study of long-term antiretroviral therapy in people with HIV. The libraries were made with immunoSEQ v3.0 at survey level. The data were produced by immunoSEQ multiplex PCR, yet TCRdb's version contains in-frame clones alone and is incomplete. Among 35,000 to 40,000 clones, over 80% were seen once, and the ten largest hold over 5%. The specimen comprised unsorted PBMCs, sampled 1.5 years after starting antiretroviral therapy. The origin of the receptors is a man aged 18 to 30 with HIV.

V is TRBV10-2 and J is TRBJ1-5; D possibly corresponds to TRBD1 (5 bases). Trimming removed 2 bases from V and 5 bases from J, with 10 bases in between. This CDR3 is 14 amino acids long. The V gene's germline CDR1 is WSHSY and CDR2 SAAADI. CDR3 residues: CASSEEQVDQPQHF. The DNA of the CDR3 is TGCGCCAGCAGTGAGGAACAGGTGGATCAGCCCCAGCATTTT.

This rearrangement joins TRBV30 to TRBJ1-2; D call uncertain. The CDR3 is 13 amino acids. The germline CDR1 and CDR2 sequences are GTSNPN and SVGIG (reference sequence). V was clipped by 2 bases and J by 4 bases, with 11 bases between them. Written as DNA, the CDR3 is TGTGCCTGGAGTCAAGGACTGAGCTATGGCTACACCTTC. Residues: CAWSQGLSYGYTF.